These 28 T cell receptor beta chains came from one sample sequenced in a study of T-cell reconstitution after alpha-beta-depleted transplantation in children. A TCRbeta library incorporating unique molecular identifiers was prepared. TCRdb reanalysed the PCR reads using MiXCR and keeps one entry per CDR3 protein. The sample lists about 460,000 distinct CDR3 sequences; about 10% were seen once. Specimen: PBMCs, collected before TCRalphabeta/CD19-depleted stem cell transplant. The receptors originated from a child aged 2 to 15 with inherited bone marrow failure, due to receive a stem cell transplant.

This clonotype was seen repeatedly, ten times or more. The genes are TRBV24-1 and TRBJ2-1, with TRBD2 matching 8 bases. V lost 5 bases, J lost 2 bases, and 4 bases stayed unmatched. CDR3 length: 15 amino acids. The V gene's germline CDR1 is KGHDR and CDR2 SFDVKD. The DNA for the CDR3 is TGTGCCACCAGTGGTGCGGGACTAGCCTACAATGAGCAGTTCTTC. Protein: CATSGAGLAYNEQFF.

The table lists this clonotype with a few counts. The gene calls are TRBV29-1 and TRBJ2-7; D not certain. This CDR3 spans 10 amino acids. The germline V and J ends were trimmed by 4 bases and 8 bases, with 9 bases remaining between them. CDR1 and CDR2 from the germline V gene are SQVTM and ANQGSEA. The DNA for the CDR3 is TGCAGCGTTGGGCAGGATCAGCAGTACTTC. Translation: CSVGQDQQYF.

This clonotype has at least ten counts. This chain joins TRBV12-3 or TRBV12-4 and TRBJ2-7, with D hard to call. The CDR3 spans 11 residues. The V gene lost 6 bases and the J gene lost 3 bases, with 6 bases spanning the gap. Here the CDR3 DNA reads TGTGCCAGCAGCACAGACTACGAGCAGTACTTC. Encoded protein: CASSTDYEQYF.

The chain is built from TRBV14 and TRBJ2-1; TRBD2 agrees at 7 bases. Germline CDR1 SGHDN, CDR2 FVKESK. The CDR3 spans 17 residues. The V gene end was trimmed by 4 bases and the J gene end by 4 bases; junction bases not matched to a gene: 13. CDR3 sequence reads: CASSPGRLADLYNEQFF. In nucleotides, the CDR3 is TGTGCCAGCAGCCCCGGGCGGCTAGCGGACCTATACAATGAGCAGTTCTTC.

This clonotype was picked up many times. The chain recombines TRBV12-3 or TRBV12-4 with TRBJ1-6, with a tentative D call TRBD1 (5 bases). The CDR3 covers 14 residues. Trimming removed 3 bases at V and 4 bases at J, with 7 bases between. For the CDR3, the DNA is TGTGCCAGCAGTTTCGGACATTATAATTCACCCCTCCACTTT. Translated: CASSFGHYNSPLHF.

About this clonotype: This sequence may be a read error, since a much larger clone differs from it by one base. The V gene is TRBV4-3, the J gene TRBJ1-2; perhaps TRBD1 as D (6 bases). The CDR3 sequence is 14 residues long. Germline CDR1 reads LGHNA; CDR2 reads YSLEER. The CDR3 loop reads CASSPGGQSYGHTF. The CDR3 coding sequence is TGCGCCAGCAGCCCTGGAGGACAGAGCTATGGCCACACCTTC.

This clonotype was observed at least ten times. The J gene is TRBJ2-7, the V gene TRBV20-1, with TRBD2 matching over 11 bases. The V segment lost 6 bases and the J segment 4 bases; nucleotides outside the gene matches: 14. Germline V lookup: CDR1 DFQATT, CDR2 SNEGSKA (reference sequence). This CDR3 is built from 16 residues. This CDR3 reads CSAHDGASGRRYEQYF. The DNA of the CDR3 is TGCAGTGCCCATGATGGGGCTAGCGGGAGGAGGTACGAGCAGTACTTC.

CDR3 protein: CASSQDLAGGAYNEQFF. CDR3 DNA: TGCGCCAGCAGCCAAGACCTAGCGGGAGGGGCCTACAATGAGCAGTTCTTC. The chain combines TRBV4-3 with TRBJ2-1, with 12 bases that match TRBD2. J lost 2 bases, V lost 0 bases, and 2 bases had no gene match. The CDR3 covers 17 residues. The germline V gene encodes CDR1 LGHNA and CDR2 YSLEER.

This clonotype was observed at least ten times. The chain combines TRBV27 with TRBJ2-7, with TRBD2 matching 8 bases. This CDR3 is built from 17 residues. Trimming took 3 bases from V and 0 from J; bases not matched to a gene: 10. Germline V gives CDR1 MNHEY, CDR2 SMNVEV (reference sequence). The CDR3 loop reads CASSFGAGVGSSYEQYF. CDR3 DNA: TGTGCCAGCAGTTTTGGAGCGGGAGTCGGGAGCTCCTACGAGCAGTACTTC.

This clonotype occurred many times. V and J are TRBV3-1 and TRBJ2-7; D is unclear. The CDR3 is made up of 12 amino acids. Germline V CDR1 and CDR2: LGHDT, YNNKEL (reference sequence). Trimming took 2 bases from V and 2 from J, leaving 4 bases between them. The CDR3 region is CASSQLAYEQYF. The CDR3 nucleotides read TGTGCCAGCAGCCAACTTGCCTACGAGCAGTACTTC.

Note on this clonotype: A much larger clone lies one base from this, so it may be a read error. CDR3 sequence (DNA): TGCAGTGCTGCGCCCGGGACTAGCGTATACACCGGGGATCTGTTTTTT. Translated: CSAAPGTSVYTGDLFF. V is TRBV20-1 and J is TRBJ2-2; 10 bases map to TRBD2. Germline V gene lookup returns CDR1 DFQATT and CDR2 SNEGSKA (reference sequence). The CDR3 covers 16 residues.

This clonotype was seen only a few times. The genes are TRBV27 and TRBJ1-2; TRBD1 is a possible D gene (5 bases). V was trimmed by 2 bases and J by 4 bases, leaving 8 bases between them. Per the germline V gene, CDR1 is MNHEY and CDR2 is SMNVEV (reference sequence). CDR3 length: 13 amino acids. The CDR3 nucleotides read TGTGCCAGCAGTTTAACCGGGACCTATGGCTACACCTTC. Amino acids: CASSLTGTYGYTF.

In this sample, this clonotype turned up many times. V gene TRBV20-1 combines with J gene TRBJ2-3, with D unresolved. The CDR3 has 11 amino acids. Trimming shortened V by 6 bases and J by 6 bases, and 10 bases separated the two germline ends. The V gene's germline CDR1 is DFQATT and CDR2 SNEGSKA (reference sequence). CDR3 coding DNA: TGCAGTGCCCCCTGGCGCGATACGCAGTATTTT. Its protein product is CSAPWRDTQYF.

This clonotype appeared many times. CDR3 sequence: CSGKLAGGTDTQYF. As DNA, the CDR3 is TGCAGTGGAAAACTAGCGGGAGGCACAGATACGCAGTATTTT. J is TRBJ2-3 and V is TRBV20-1; TRBD2 matches 11 bases. CDR3 size: 14 residues. Germline-derived CDR1 and CDR2 are DFQATT and SNEGSKA (reference sequence). Unmatched junction bases numbered 4, after V lost 7 bases and J lost 1 base.

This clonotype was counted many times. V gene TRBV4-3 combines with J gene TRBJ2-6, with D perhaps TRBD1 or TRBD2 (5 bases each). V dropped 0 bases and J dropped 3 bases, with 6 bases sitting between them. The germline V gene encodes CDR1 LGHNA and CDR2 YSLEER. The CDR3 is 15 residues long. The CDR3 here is CASSQERGGANVLTF. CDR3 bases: TGCGCCAGCAGCCAAGAGAGGGGTGGGGCCAACGTCCTGACTTTC.

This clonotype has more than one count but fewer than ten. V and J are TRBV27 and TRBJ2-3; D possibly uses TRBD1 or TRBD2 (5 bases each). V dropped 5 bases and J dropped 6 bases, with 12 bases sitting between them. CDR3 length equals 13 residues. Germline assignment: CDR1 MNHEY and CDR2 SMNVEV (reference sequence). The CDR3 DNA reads TGTGCCAGCAGTCCGTTCGGGGCCGATACGCAGTATTTT. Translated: CASSPFGADTQYF.

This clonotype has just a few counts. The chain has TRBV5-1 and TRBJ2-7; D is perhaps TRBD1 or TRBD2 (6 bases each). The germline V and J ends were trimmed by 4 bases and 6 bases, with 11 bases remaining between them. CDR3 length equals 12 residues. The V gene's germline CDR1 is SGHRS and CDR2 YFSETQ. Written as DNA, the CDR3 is TGCGCCAGCAGCCAGCCGGGGGCCGAGCAGTACTTC. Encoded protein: CASSQPGAEQYF.

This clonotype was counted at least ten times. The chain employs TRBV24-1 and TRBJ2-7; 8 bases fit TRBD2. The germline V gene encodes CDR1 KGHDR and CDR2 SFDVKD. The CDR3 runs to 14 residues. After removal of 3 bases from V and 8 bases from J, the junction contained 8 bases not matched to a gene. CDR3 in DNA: TGTGCCACCAGTGATCCATGGACTAGCAGCAAGCAGTACTTC. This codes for CATSDPWTSSKQYF.

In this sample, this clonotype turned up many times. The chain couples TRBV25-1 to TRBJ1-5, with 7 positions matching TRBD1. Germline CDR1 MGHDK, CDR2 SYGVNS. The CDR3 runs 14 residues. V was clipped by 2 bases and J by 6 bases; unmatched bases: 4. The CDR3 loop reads CASSEQGVGQPQHF. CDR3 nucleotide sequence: TGTGCCAGCAGTGAACAGGGGGTGGGTCAGCCCCAGCATTTT.

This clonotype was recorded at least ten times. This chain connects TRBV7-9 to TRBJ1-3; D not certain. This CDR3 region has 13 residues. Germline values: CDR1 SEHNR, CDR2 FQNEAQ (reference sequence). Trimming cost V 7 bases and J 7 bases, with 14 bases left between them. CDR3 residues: CASTRLGVNTIYF. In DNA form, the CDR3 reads TGTGCCAGCACCCGCCTAGGAGTTAACACCATATATTTT.

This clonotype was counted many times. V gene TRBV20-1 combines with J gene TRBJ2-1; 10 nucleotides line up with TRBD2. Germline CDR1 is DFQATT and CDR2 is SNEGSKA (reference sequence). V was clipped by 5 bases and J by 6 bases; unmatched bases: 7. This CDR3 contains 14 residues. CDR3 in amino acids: CSAPGTSESNEQFF. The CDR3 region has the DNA TGCAGTGCTCCCGGGACTAGCGAGTCCAATGAGCAGTTCTTC.

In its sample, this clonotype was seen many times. The CDR3 here is CASSFSPSGRYEQYF. In DNA, the CDR3 is TGTGCCAGCAGCTTTTCTCCTAGCGGGAGATACGAGCAGTACTTC. This chain links TRBV13 with TRBJ2-7; 10 nucleotides line up with TRBD2. The germline CDR1 and CDR2 sequences are PRHDT and FYEKMQ (reference sequence). This CDR3 has 15 amino acids. V shed 3 bases, J shed 4 bases, and the junction held 6 bases outside the gene matches.

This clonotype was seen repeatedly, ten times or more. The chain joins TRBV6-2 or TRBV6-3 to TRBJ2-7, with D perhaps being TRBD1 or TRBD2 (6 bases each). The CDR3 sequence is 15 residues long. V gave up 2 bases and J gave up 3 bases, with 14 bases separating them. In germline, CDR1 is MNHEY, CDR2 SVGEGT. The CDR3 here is CASSYRRDTYYEQYF. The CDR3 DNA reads TGTGCCAGCAGTTACAGGAGGGACACCTACTACGAGCAGTACTTC.

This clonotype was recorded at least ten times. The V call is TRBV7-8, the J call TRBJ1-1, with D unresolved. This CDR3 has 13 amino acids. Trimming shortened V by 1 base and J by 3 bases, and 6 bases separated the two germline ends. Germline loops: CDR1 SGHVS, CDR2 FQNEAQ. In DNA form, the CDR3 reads TGTGCCAGCAGCTTAGTTCGAGACACTGAAGCTTTCTTT. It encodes CASSLVRDTEAFF.

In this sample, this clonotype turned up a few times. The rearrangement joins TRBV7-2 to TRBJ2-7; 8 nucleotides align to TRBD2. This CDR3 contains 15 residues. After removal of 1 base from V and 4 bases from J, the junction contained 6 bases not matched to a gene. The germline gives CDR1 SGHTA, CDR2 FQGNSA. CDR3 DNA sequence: TGTGCCAGCAGCTTAGGGGGACTAGTCGGGTACGAGCAGTACTTC. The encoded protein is CASSLGGLVGYEQYF.

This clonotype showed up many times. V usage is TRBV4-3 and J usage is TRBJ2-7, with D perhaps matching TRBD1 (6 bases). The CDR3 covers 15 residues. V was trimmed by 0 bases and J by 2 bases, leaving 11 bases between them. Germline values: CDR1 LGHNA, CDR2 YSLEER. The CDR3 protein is CASSQDWTETYEQYF. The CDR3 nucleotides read TGCGCCAGCAGCCAAGACTGGACAGAAACCTACGAGCAGTACTTC.

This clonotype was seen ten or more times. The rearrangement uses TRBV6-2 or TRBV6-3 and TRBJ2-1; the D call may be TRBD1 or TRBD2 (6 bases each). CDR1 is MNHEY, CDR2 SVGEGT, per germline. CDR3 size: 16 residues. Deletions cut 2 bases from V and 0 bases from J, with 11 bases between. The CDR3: CASSYRGVSSYNEQFF. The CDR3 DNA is TGTGCCAGCAGTTACAGGGGGGTAAGCTCCTACAATGAGCAGTTCTTC.

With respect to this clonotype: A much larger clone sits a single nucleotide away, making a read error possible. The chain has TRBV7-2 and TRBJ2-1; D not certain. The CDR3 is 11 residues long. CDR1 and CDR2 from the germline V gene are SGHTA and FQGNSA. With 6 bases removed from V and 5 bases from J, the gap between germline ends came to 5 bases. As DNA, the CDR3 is TGTGCCAGCAGTCACAACAATGAGCAGTTCTTC. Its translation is CASSHNNEQFF. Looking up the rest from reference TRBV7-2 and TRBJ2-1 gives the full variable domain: GAGVSQSPSNKVTEKGKDVELRCDPISGHTALYWYRQSLGQGLEFLIYFQGNSAPDKSGLPSDRFSAERTGGSVSTLTIQRTQQEDSAVYLCASSHNNEQFFGPGTRLTVL.